These T cell receptor beta chains were read from a single sample in a study of cytomegalovirus exposure and HLA in healthy donors. Profiled with immunoSEQ multiplex PCR; TCRdb holds only in-frame clones, not every one. The table has more than 80,000 clones, around 86% seen once; the top ten hold approximately 10%. The material sequenced was PBMCs. These receptors came from a man aged 30 to 39 in good health and CMV-seropositive. The conserved cysteine and the conserved F or W are not part of the CDR3 here. Fields, in order: V gene, J gene, CDR3 protein.

v_gene: TRBV27; j_gene: TRBJ1-6; CDR3aa: ASSPTGDPYNSPLH
v_gene: TRBV28; j_gene: TRBJ1-5; CDR3aa: ASSLLAQPQH
v_gene: TRBV27; j_gene: TRBJ1-2; CDR3aa: ASSLSRQGANYGYT
v_gene: TRBV5-1; j_gene: TRBJ1-1; CDR3aa: ASSLLGGETEAF
v_gene: TRBV29-1; j_gene: TRBJ2-7; CDR3aa: SVCGQATEQY
v_gene: TRBV28; j_gene: TRBJ2-5; CDR3aa: ASSLTGAQETQY
v_gene: TRBV5-6; j_gene: TRBJ1-5; CDR3aa: ASSLEKGTADSNQPQH
v_gene: TRBV19; j_gene: TRBJ1-5; CDR3aa: ASSIETGTAGGQPQH
v_gene: TRBV6-1; j_gene: TRBJ2-7; CDR3aa: AACPGQGYYEQY
v_gene: TRBV5-1; j_gene: TRBJ1-1; CDR3aa: ASSAERRVRGTEAF
v_gene: TRBV27; j_gene: TRBJ2-5; CDR3aa: ASSFGGYQETQY
v_gene: TRBV7-9; j_gene: TRBJ1-5; CDR3aa: ASSPSGSSNQPQH
v_gene: TRBV30; j_gene: TRBJ2-7; CDR3aa: AWSGLAGGMNEQY
v_gene: TRBV7-9; j_gene: TRBJ2-6; CDR3aa: ASSLYRGTYTSGANVLT
v_gene: TRBV7-2; j_gene: TRBJ2-4; CDR3aa: ASSLVGTRGGDIQY
v_gene: TRBV5-4; j_gene: TRBJ1-2; CDR3aa: ASSFRTGGEGGYT